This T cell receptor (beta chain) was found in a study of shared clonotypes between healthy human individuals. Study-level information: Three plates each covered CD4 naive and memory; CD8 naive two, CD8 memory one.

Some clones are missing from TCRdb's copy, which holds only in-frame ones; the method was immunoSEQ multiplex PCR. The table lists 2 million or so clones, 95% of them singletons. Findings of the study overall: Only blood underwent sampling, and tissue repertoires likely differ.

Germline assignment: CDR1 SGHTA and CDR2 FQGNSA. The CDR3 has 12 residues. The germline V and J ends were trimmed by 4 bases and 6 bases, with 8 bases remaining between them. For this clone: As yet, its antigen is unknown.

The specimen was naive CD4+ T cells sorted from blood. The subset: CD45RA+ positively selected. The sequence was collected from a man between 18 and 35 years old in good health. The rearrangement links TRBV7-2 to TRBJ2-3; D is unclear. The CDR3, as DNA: TGTGCCAGCAGCTGGGATAGCGATACGCAGTATTTT. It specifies CASSWDSDTQYF.